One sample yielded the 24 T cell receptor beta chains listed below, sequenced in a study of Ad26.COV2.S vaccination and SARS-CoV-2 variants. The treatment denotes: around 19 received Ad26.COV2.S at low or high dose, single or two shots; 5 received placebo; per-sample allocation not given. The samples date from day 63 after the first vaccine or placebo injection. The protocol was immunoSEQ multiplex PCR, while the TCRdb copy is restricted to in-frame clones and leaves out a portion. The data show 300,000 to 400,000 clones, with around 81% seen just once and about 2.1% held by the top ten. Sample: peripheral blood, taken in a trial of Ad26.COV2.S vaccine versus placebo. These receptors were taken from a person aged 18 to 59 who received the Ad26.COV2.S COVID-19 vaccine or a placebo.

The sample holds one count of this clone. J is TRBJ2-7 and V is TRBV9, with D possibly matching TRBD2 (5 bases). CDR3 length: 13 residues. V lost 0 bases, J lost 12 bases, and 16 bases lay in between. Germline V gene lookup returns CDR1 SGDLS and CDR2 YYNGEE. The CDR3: CASSVAPGLLRYF. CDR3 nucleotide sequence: TGTGCCAGCAGCGTAGCGCCAGGACTTCTGCGGTACTTC.

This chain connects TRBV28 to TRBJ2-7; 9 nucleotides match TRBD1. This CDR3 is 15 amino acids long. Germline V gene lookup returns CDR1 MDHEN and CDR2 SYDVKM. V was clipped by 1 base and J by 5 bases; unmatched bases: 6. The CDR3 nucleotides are TGTGCCAGCAGTTTATTTGGGACAGGGAGCCACGAGCAGTACTTC. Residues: CASSLFGTGSHEQYF.

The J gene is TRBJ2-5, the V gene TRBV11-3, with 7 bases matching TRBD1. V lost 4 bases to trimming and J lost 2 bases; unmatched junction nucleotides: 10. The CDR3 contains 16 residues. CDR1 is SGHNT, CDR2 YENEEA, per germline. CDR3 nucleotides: TGTGCCAGCAGCTCTACCCGGGGACAGATACAAGAGACCCAGTACTTC. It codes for CASSSTRGQIQETQYF. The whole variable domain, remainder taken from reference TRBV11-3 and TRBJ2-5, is EAGVVQSPRYKIIEKKQPVAFWCNPISGHNTLYWYLQNLGQGPELLIRYENEEAVDDSQLPKDRFSAERLKGVDSTLKIQPAELGDSAVYLCASSSTRGQIQETQYFGPGTRLLVL.

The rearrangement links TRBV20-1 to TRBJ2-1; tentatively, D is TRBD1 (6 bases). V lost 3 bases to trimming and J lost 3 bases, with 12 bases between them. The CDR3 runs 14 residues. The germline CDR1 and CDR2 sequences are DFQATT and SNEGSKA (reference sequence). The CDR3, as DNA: TGCAGTGCTAGTACAACAGGGTTCTACAATGAGCAGTTCTTC. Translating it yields CSASTTGFYNEQFF.

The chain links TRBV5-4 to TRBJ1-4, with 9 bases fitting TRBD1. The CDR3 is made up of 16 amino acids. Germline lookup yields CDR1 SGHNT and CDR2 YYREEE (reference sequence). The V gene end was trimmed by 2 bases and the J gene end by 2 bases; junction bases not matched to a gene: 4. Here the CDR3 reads CASSFGTGRTNEKLFF. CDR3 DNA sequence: TGTGCCAGCAGCTTCGGGACAGGGCGCACTAATGAAAAACTGTTTTTT.

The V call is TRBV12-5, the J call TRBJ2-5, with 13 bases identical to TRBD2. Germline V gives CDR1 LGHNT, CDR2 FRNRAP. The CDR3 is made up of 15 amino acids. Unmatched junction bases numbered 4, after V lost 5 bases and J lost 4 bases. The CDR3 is CASGPWTSGRETQYF. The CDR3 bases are TGTGCTAGTGGTCCTTGGACTAGCGGGAGAGAGACCCAGTACTTC.

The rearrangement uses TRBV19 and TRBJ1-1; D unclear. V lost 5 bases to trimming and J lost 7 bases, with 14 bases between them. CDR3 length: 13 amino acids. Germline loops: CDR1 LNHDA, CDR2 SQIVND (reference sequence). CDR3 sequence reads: CASSPPGSLEAFF. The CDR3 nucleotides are TGTGCCAGTAGTCCGCCGGGCAGCCTTGAAGCTTTCTTT.

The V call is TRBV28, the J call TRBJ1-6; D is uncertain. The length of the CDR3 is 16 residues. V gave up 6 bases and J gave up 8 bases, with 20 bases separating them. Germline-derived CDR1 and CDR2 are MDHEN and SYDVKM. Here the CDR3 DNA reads TGTGCCAGCAGCTACCCAGATCGGTATGGGGATTCACCCCTCCACTTT. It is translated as CASSYPDRYGDSPLHF. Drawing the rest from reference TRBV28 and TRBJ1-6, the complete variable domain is DVKVTQSSRYLVKRTGEKVFLECVQDMDHENMFWYRQDPGLGLRLIYFSYDVKMKEKGDIPEGYSVSREKKERFSLILESASTNQTSMYLCASSYPDRYGDSPLHFGNGTRLTVT.

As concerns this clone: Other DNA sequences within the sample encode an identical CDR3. The CDR3, as DNA: TGTGCCAGCAGCTTATCGCTCCAAGAGACCCAGTACTTC. Its protein product is CASSLSLQETQYF. The rearrangement joins TRBV7-2 to TRBJ2-5, with D hard to call. The CDR3 spans 13 residues. V lost 2 bases to trimming and J lost 1 base, with 5 bases between them. Germline CDR1 is SGHTA and CDR2 is FQGNSA.

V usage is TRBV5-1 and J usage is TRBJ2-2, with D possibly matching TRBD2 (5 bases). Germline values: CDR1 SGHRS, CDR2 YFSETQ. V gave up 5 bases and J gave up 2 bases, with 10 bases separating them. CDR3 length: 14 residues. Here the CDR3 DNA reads TGCGCCAGCAGATCGGGGTACAACACCGGGGAGCTGTTTTTT. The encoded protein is CASRSGYNTGELFF.

CDR3 protein: CASRETPGSIYEQYF. CDR3 in DNA: TGTGCCAGCAGAGAAACCCCGGGCTCGATTTACGAGCAGTACTTC. This chain connects TRBV2 to TRBJ2-7; D gene uncertain. Germline CDR1 is SNHLY and CDR2 is FYNNEI. Trimming removed 6 bases at V and 4 bases at J, with 19 bases between. The CDR3 contains 15 residues.

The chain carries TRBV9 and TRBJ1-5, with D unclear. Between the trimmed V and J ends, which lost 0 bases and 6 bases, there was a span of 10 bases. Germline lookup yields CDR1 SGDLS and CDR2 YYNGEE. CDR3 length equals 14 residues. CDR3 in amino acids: CASSVDRGGQPQHF. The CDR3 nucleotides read TGTGCCAGCAGCGTAGACCGGGGTGGTCAGCCCCAGCATTTT.

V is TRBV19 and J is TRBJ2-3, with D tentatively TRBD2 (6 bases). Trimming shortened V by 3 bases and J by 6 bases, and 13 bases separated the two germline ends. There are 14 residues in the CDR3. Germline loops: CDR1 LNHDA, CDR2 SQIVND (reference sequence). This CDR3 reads CASSMSRGCDTQYF. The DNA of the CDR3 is TGTGCCAGTAGTATGAGTCGGGGGTGTGATACGCAGTATTTT.

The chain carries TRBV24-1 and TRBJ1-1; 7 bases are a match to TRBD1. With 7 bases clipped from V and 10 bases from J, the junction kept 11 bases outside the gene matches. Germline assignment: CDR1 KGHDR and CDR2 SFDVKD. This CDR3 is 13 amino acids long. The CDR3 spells CATRDDRTGGAFF. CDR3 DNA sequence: TGTGCCACCAGAGACGATAGGACAGGTGGAGCTTTCTTT.

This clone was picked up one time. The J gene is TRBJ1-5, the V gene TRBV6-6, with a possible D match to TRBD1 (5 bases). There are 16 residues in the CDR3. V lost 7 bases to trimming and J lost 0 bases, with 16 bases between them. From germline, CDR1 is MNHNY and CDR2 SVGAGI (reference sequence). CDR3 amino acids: CASTSGGGYSNQPQHF. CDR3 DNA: TGTGCCAGCACCTCCGGGGGGGGATATAGCAATCAGCCCCAGCATTTT.

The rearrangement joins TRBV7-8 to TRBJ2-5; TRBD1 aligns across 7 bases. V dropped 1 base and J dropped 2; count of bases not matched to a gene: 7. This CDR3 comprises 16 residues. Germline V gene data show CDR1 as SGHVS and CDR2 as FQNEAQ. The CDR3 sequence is CASSLERGPIQETQYF. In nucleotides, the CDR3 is TGTGCCAGCAGCTTAGAGAGGGGGCCCATACAAGAGACCCAGTACTTC.

CDR3 in amino acids: CASLQLGTSNSPLHF. The CDR3 coding sequence is TGTGCCAGCCTTCAGCTGGGGACTAGCAATTCACCCCTCCACTTT. The V and J genes are TRBV6-5 and TRBJ1-6; tentatively, D is TRBD1 (5 bases). The CDR3 has 15 amino acids. Germline V gene data show CDR1 as MNHEY and CDR2 as SVGAGI. Trimming removed 8 bases from V and 7 bases from J, with 18 bases in between.

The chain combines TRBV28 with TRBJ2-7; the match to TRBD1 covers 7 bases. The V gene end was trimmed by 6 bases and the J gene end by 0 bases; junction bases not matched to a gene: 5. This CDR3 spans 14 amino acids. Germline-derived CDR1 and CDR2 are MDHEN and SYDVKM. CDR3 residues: CASRPTGSSYEQYF. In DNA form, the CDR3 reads TGTGCCAGCAGGCCGACAGGGAGCTCCTACGAGCAGTACTTC.

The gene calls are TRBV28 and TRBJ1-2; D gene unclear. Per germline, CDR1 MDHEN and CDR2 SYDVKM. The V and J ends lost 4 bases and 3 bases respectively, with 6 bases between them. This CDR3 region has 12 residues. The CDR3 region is CASSWRDYGYTF. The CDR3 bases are TGTGCCAGCAGTTGGCGAGACTATGGCTACACCTTC.

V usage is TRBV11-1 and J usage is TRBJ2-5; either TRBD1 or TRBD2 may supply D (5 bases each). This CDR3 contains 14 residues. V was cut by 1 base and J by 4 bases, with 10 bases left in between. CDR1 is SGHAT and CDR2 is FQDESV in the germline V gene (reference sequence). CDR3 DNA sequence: TGTGCCAGCAGCTTAGTCCTTGGGGGAGAGACCCAGTACTTC. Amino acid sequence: CASSLVLGGETQYF.

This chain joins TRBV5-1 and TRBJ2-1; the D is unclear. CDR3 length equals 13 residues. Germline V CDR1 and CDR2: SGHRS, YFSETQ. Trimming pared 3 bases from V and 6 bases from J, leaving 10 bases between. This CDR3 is CASSSFGGNEQFF. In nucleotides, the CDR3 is TGCGCCAGCAGCTCTTTCGGTGGCAATGAGCAGTTCTTC.

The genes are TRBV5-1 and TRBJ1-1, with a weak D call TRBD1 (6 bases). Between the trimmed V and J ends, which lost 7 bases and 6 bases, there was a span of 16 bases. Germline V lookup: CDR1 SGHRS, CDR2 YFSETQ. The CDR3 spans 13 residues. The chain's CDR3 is CASAKQGEAEAFF. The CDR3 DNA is TGCGCCAGCGCCAAACAGGGTGAAGCTGAAGCTTTCTTT.

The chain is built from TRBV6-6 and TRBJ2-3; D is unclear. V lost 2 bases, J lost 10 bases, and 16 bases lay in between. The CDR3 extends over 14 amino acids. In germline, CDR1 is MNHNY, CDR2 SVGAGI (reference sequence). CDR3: CASSYDSASFPQYF. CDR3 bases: TGTGCCAGCAGTTACGACTCGGCCTCGTTTCCGCAGTATTTT.

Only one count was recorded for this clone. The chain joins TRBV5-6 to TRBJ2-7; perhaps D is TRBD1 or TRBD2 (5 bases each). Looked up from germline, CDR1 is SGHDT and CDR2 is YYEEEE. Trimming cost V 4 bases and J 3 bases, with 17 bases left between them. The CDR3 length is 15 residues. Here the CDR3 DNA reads TGTGCCAGCAGCCGAGGTCCCAGGGACGGCTACGAGCAGTACTTC. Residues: CASSRGPRDGYEQYF.